Presented here are 4 T cell receptor beta chains from one specimen sequenced in a study of spatial heterogeneity in lung cancer. Study-wide results and limits: Tumor mutation count correlated with how many alpha and beta TCRs expanded intratumorally.

TCRdb redid the calling of the 5' RACE reads with MiXCR, one entry per CDR3 protein. The sample has about 7,000 distinct CDR3 sequences, 14% seen once. Their antigens remain unidentified. Described time point: sample taken at primary tumor resection. The source was lung tumor tissue, collected at surgery. The receptors derive from a female donor with early-stage non-small cell lung cancer.

Ten or more counts support this clonotype. The library was built for alpha chains, so this beta chain is an off-target read and its size means little. The genes are TRBV6-1 and TRBJ2-3; 7 nucleotides match TRBD2. This CDR3 is 13 amino acids long. J was trimmed by 5 bases and V by 6 bases; bases with no gene match: 5. Per germline, CDR1 MNHNS and CDR2 SASEGT. Here the CDR3 reads CASRNSGLDTQYF. DNA of the CDR3: TGTGCCAGCAGGAATAGCGGGCTAGATACGCAGTATTTT.

Remarks on this clonotype: Since it is a stray read in a library aimed at alpha chains, this beta chain has a size that is not meaningful. This chain links TRBV29-1 with TRBJ2-1; D is perhaps TRBD2 (5 bases). This CDR3 comprises 15 residues. Germline V lookup: CDR1 SQVTM, CDR2 ANQGSEA. The CDR3 protein is CTGMRKGVTYNEQFF. The CDR3 DNA reads as TGCACCGGGATGCGGAAGGGAGTGACCTACAATGAGCAGTTCTTC.

This clonotype was observed at least ten times. The library was designed around alpha chains, so this beta chain is a stray read whose abundance carries little weight. This chain connects TRBV5-1 to TRBJ2-3; no clear D gene. The CDR3 is 10 residues long. Trimming stripped 7 bases from V and 6 bases from J, with 6 bases between. Germline-derived CDR1 and CDR2 are SGHRS and YFSETQ. The CDR3 nucleotides read TGCGCCAGCGTGGTCGATACGCAGTATTTT. Protein: CASVVDTQYF.

For this clonotype: Within a library made for alpha chains, this beta chain is off target, and its count is uninformative. The chain has TRBV10-2 and TRBJ1-5, with 8 bases identical to TRBD1. The CDR3 is made up of 13 amino acids. CDR1 and CDR2 (germline): WSHSY, SAAADI. The trim removed 4 bases at V and 9 bases at J, leaving 5 bases unmatched. The CDR3 reads CASSAGTGGPQHF. The CDR3 DNA sequence: TGCGCCAGCAGTGCCGGGACAGGAGGGCCCCAGCATTTT.